Sequencing of this T cell receptor beta chain was carried out in a study of OX40 agonist ivuxolimab in advanced cancers. Study information: Eligibility rules accepted prior anti-PD-1, anti-PD-L1 or anti-CTLA-4 therapy, and around 38% had some.

Sequenced by immunoSEQ multiplex PCR; TCRdb stores in-frame clones only, minus some. The repertoire holds some 99,000 clones, with less than 95% as singletons. J gave up 2 bases and V 3 bases, and 8 bases lay outside the gene matches. The germline gives CDR1 MDHEN, CDR2 SYDVKM. This CDR3 is 17 amino acids long. The sequenced sample was CD4+ or CD8+ T cells sorted from blood, obtained in a trial of the OX40 agonist ivuxolimab. The rearrangement uses TRBV28 and TRBJ2-1, with TRBD1 matching over 9 bases. This TCR derives from an adult with an advanced solid tumor such as melanoma, head and neck, liver or kidney cancer. The CDR3 protein is CASSFPIRDRAYNEQFF. CDR3 DNA sequence: TGTGCCAGCAGTTTCCCCATCCGGGACAGGGCCTACAATGAGCAGTTCTTC.